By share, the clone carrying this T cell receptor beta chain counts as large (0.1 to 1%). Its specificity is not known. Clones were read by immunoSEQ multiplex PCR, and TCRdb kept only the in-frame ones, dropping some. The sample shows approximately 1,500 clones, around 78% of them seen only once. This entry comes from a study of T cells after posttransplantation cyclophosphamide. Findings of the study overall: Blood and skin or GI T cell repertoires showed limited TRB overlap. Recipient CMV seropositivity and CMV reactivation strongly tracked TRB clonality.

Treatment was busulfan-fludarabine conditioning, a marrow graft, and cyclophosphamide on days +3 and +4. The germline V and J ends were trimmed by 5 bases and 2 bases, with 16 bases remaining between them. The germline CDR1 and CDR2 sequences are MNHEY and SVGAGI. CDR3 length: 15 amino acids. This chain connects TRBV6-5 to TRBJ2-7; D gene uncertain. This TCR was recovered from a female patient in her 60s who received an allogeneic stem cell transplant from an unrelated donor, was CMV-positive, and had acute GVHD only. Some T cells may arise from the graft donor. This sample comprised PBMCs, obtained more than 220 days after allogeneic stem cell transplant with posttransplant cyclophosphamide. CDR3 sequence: CASSHNLGQTYEQYF. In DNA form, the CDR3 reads TGTGCCAGCAGTCACAATCTGGGCCAAACCTACGAGCAGTACTTC.